A single sample is the source of the 18 T cell receptor beta chains below, sequenced in a study of blood T cells in healthy people across ages. For the second PCR, which ran for about 7 to 11 cycles, a sample-barcoded 5' primer and a J-beta primer mix were used. MiXCR was run by TCRdb on the 5' RACE reads, yielding one entry per CDR3 protein. The sample records about 1 million distinct CDR3 sequences, 25% being singletons. The same data also contributed to another study, on T cells of mothers and their children.

Material for sequencing was blood. The receptors were gathered from a girl under 10 years old in good health.

V is TRBV11-3 and J is TRBJ2-1, with D possibly being TRBD2 (6 bases). Trimming left V 8 bases short and J 0 bases short, with 20 bases between. Germline V CDR1 and CDR2: SGHNT, YENEEA. CDR3 size: 17 residues. The CDR3 sequence: CASDTPRRGSSYNEQFF. In DNA form, the CDR3 reads TGTGCCAGCGACACGCCAAGACGGGGGAGCTCCTACAATGAGCAGTTCTTC.

The rearrangement links TRBV9 to TRBJ1-2; D is uncertain. Germline V gives CDR1 SGDLS, CDR2 YYNGEE. The CDR3 contains 13 residues. Trimming removed 6 bases from V and 4 bases from J, with 13 bases in between. The CDR3, as DNA: TGTGCCAGCAAGGGCCCGCAGTCCTATGGCTACACCTTC. Translation: CASKGPQSYGYTF.

The DNA of the CDR3 is TGCAGTGCTATAGTTGGGGGGACCCAGTACTTC. Its translation: CSAIVGGTQYF. The chain combines TRBV20-1 with TRBJ2-5; D may match TRBD1 or TRBD2 (5 bases each). V lost 4 bases and J lost 7, with 10 bases in between. Germline-derived CDR1 and CDR2 are DFQATT and SNEGSKA (reference sequence). CDR3 length: 11 residues.

The J gene is TRBJ2-1, the V gene TRBV6-1, with D possibly matching TRBD2 (6 bases). Trimming pared 3 bases from V and 0 bases from J, leaving 18 bases between. Looked up from germline, CDR1 is MNHNS and CDR2 is SASEGT. This CDR3 contains 18 residues. CDR3 nucleotide sequence: TGTGCCAGCAGTGAGGACCAGCGGGTTTTGAGCTCCTACAATGAGCAGTTCTTC. Translating gives CASSEDQRVLSSYNEQFF.

This clonotype turned up a few times. The chain has TRBV7-2 and TRBJ2-4; 7 nucleotides align to TRBD2. V lost 2 bases, J lost 8 bases, and 9 bases stayed unmatched. This CDR3 is 15 amino acids long. Germline V gene data show CDR1 as SGHTA and CDR2 as FQGNSA. The CDR3 nucleotides read TGTGCCAGCAGCTTATGGGAGGGACCAAGGGACATTCAGTACTTC. Translating gives CASSLWEGPRDIQYF.

J is TRBJ2-1 and V is TRBV3-1; D is tentatively TRBD1 or TRBD2 (5 bases each). Per germline, CDR1 LGHDT and CDR2 YNNKEL (reference sequence). The CDR3 extends over 15 amino acids. V was cut by 1 base and J by 1 base, with 8 bases left in between. For the CDR3, the DNA is TGTGCCAGCAGCCAAGTGGGACGGTCCTACAATGAGCAGTTCTTC. Residues: CASSQVGRSYNEQFF.

This sequence joins TRBV12-3 or TRBV12-4 and TRBJ2-5; tentative D call: TRBD2 (5 bases). Gene TRBJ2-7 matches the end of the DNA better, so the J call may be wrong. CDR3 length equals 15 residues. Written as DNA, the CDR3 is TGTGCCAGCAGCCCCCGATTGGGGAGCTCCTACGAGCAGTACTTC. It translates to CASSPRLGSSYEQYF.

This clonotype came up a few times. J is TRBJ2-2 and V is TRBV7-3; the D is unclear. CDR3 length: 14 residues. Germline CDR1 is SGHTA and CDR2 is FQGTGA. The V end was cut by 2 bases, the J end by 6 bases, with 10 bases between. The CDR3 DNA reads TGTGCCAGCAGCTTACAAGGACCCCCCGGGGAGCTGTTTTTT. This translates into CASSLQGPPGELFF.

This chain joins TRBV13 and TRBJ1-2, with D uncertain. V lost 5 bases, J lost 3 bases, and 7 bases lay in between. This CDR3 comprises 12 residues. Germline V gene data show CDR1 as PRHDT and CDR2 as FYEKMQ (reference sequence). The DNA for the CDR3 is TGTGCCAGCAGCCCGGAGGACTATGGCTACACCTTC. Its protein is CASSPEDYGYTF.

The sample holds a few counts of this clonotype. The chain couples TRBV12-3 or TRBV12-4 to TRBJ2-5; D unclear. The CDR3 is made up of 12 amino acids. V was trimmed by 5 bases and J by 7 bases, leaving 11 bases between them. The CDR3 here is CASSLSRVTQYF. As DNA, the CDR3 is TGTGCCAGCAGTCTCAGCCGTGTGACCCAGTACTTC.

This clonotype was seen a handful of times. The chain has TRBV28 and TRBJ1-4; D unresolved. Trimming cost V 8 bases and J 2 bases, with 12 bases left between them. This CDR3 has 14 amino acids. Looked up from germline, CDR1 is MDHEN and CDR2 is SYDVKM. CDR3 sequence (DNA): TGTGCCAGCCGTCCGTTTGTGACTAATGAAAAACTGTTTTTT. It codes for CASRPFVTNEKLFF.

This chain uses TRBV4-3 with TRBJ2-7; the D gene is possibly TRBD2 (5 bases). Germline V gene lookup returns CDR1 LGHNA and CDR2 YSLEER. Trimming took 0 bases from V and 6 from J, leaving 12 bases between them. The CDR3 consists of 14 residues. CDR3 sequence (DNA): TGCGCCAGCAGCCAAGAACCCGGGGTCTCCGAGCAGTACTTC. This encodes CASSQEPGVSEQYF.

This clonotype was recorded a few times. CDR3 loop: CASSYSGALNTEAFF. For the CDR3, the DNA is TGTGCCAGCAGTTACTCGGGGGCCTTGAACACTGAAGCTTTCTTT. V and J are TRBV6-6 and TRBJ1-1; D perhaps matches TRBD1 (6 bases). In germline, CDR1 is MNHNY, CDR2 SVGAGI (reference sequence). The V end was cut by 0 bases, the J end by 0 bases, with 8 bases between. The CDR3 has 15 residues.

This clonotype was counted between two and nine times. V is TRBV20-1 and J is TRBJ1-1; tentative D call: TRBD1 (5 bases). Germline V gene sequence: CDR1 DFQATT, CDR2 SNEGSKA (reference sequence). The CDR3 contains 14 residues. Trimming removed 3 bases at V and 4 bases at J, with 15 bases between. The CDR3 sequence: CSASRRGFVTEAFF. In DNA, the CDR3 is TGCAGTGCTAGTCGAAGGGGTTTTGTCACTGAAGCTTTCTTT.

The chain has TRBV6-5 and TRBJ2-1, with 7 bases aligning to TRBD1. The J call may be faulty, since TRBJ2-7 better matches the DNA end. The CDR3 has 18 amino acids. Germline CDR1 MNHEY, CDR2 SVGAGI. CDR3 sequence: CASSYSTPGPRGIYEQYF. DNA of the CDR3: TGTGCCAGCAGTTACAGTACTCCAGGACCCAGGGGGATCTACGAGCAGTACTTC.

This clonotype was counted between two and nine times. The rearrangement links TRBV5-1 to TRBJ2-6; 7 bases are shared with TRBD1. Germline V CDR1 and CDR2: SGHRS, YFSETQ. Losses at the gene ends were 5 bases for V and 2 bases for J; bases not matched to a gene: 7. The CDR3 runs to 16 residues. CDR3: CASSRDQGAGANVLTF. Here the CDR3 DNA reads TGCGCCAGCAGTCGAGACCAGGGGGCTGGGGCCAACGTCCTGACTTTC.

The chain combines TRBV29-1 with TRBJ2-1; no clear D. Trimming left V 7 bases short and J 2 bases short, with 12 bases between. Germline CDR1 reads SQVTM; CDR2 reads ANQGSEA. The CDR3 runs to 13 residues. The CDR3 coding sequence is TGCAGCGCTATCGGACCAGCCTACAATGAGCAGTTCTTC. This sequence encodes CSAIGPAYNEQFF.

In its sample, this clonotype was seen a few times. The chain uses TRBV21-1 and TRBJ2-3; the table's D call, TRBD1, was not checked against the DNA. TRBV21-1 is a known pseudogene. The CDR3 runs to 18 residues. Written as DNA, the CDR3 is TGTGCCAGCAGCAAGCTGACTGGGGGAGTCCCTAAAGCAGATACGCAGTATTTT. It translates to CASSKLTGGVPKADTQYF.